The TCR beta chain described here comes from a study of early T cells in non-severe SARS-CoV-2 infection. Unique molecular identifiers were attached to individual cDNA molecules. Via MiXCR, TCRdb re-called the 5' RACE reads, giving one row per CDR3 protein. The sample has about 56,000 distinct CDR3 sequences, about 10% seen once; the top ten hold 5.5% to 7%. Germline CDR1 reads DFQATT; CDR2 reads SNEGSKA (reference sequence). Trimming left V 2 bases short and J 0 bases short, with 23 bases between. This CDR3 has 19 residues. This clonotype was counted between two and nine times. This TCR derives from an adult who was a healthcare worker with PCR-confirmed SARS-CoV-2 infection or an uninfected control (not recorded which). Sequencing was performed on whole blood. V is TRBV20-1 and J is TRBJ2-1, with D perhaps TRBD2 (6 bases). The CDR3 nucleotides are TGCAGTGCTAGATCATACTCCCCCGGGGGAAAAAGCTCCTACAATGAGCAGTTCTTC. Translated, it gives CSARSYSPGGKSSYNEQFF.